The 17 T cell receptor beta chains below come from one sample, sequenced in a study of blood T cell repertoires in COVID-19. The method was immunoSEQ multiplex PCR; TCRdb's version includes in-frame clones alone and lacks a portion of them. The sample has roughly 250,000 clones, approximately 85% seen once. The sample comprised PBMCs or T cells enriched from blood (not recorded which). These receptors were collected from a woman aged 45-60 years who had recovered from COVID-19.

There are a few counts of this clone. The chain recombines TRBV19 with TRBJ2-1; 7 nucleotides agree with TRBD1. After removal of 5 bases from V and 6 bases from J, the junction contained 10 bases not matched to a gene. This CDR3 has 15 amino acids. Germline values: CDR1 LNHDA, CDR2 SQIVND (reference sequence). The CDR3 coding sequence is TGTGCCAGTAGTCCTTTAGACAGGGTTAGCAATGAGCAGTTCTTC. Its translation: CASSPLDRVSNEQFF.

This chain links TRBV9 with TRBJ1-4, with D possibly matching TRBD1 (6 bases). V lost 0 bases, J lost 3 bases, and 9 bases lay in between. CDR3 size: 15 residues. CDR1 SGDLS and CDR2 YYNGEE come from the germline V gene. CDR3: CASSVAGGSNEKLFF. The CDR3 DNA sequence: TGTGCCAGCAGCGTAGCGGGGGGCTCTAATGAAAAACTGTTTTTT.

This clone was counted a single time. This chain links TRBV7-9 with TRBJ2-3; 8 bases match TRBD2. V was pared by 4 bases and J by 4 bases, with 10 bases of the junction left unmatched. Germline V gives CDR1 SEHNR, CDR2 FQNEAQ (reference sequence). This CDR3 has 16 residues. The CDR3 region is CASSSRTSRVADTQYF. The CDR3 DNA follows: TGTGCCAGCAGCTCCCGGACTAGCCGAGTAGCAGATACGCAGTATTTT. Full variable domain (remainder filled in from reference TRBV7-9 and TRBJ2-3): DTGVSQNPRHKITKRGQNVTFRCDPISEHNRLYWYRQTLGQGPEFLTYFQNEAQLEKSRLLSDRFSAERPKGSFSTLEIQRTEQGDSAMYLCASSSRTSRVADTQYFGPGTRLTVL.

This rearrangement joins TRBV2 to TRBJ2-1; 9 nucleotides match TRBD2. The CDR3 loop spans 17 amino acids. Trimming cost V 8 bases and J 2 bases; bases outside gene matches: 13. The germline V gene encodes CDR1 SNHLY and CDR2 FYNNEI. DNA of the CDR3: TGTGCCAGCCGCCCAGTCGCTAGCGGGAATACCTACAATGAGCAGTTCTTC. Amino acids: CASRPVASGNTYNEQFF. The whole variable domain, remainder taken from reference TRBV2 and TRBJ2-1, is EPEVTQTPSHQVTQMGQEVILRCVPISNHLYFYWYRQILGQKVEFLVSFYNNEISEKSEIFDDQFSVERPDGSNFTLKIRSTKLEDSAMYFCASRPVASGNTYNEQFFGPGTRLTVL.

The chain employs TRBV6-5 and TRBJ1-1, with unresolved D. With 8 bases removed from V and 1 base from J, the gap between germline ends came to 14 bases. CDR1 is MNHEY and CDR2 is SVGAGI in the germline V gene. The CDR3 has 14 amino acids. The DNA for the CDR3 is TGTGCCAGCCTCTTGTACAGCACGAACACTGAAGCTTTCTTT. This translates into CASLLYSTNTEAFF.

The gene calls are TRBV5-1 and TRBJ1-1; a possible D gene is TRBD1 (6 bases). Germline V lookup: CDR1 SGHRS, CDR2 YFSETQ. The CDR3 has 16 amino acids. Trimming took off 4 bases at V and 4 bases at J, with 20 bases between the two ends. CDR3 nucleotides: TGCGCCAGCAGCGCGGGGGCGCCAGTGTCGGTCACTGAAGCTTTCTTT. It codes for CASSAGAPVSVTEAFF.

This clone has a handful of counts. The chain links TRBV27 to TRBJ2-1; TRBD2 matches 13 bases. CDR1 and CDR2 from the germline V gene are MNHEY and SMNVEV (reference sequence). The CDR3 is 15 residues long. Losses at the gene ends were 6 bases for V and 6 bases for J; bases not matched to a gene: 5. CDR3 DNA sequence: TGTGCCAGCAGCCATACTAGCGGGAGGGCCAATGAGCAGTTCTTC. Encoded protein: CASSHTSGRANEQFF.

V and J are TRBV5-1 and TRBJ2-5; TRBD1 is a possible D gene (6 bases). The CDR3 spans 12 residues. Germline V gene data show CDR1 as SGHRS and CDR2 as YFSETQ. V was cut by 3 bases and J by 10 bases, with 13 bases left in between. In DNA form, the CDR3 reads TGCGCCAGCAGCTCAGGGGAAGTCGACCAGTACTTC. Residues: CASSSGEVDQYF.

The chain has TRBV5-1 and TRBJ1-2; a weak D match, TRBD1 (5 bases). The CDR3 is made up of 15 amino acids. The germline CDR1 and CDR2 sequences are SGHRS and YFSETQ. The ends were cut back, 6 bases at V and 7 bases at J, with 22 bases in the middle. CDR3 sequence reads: CASTRSFQGKRGYTF. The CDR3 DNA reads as TGCGCCAGCACCCGATCGTTCCAGGGAAAGCGTGGCTACACCTTC.

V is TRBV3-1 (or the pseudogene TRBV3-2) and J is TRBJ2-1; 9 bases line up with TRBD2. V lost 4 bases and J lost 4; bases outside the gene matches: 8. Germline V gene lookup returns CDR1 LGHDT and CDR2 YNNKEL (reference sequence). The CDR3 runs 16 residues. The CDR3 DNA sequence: TGTGCCAGCAGCCTCCGTAGCGGGAGTTGGTACAATGAGCAGTTCTTC. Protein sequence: CASSLRSGSWYNEQFF.

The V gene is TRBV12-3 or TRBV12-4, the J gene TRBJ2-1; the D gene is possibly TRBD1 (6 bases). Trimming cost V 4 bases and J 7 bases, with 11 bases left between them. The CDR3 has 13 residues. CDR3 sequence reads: CASSSNQGNEQFF. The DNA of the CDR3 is TGTGCCAGCAGTTCGAACCAGGGGAATGAGCAGTTCTTC.

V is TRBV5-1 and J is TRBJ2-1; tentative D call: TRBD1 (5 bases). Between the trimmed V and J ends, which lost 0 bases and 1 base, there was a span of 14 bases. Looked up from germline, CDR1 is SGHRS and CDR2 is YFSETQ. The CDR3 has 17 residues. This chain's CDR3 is CASSLVAGPNSYNEQFF. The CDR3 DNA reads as TGCGCCAGCAGCTTGGTGGCAGGGCCTAATTCCTACAATGAGCAGTTCTTC. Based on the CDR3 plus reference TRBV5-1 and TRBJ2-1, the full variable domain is KAGVTQTPRYLIKTRGQQVTLSCSPISGHRSVSWYQQTPGQGLQFLFEYFSETQRNKGNFPGRFSGRQFSNSRSEMNVSTLELGDSALYLCASSLVAGPNSYNEQFFGPGTRLTVL.

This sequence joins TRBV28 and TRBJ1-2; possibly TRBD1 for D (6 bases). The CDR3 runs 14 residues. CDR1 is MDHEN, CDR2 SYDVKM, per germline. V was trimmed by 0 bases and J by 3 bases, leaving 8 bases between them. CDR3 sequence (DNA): TGTGCCAGCAGTTTATGGGGGGCCGACTATGGCTACACCTTC. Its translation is CASSLWGADYGYTF.

CDR3 residues: CASSVRGNIQYF. The DNA for the CDR3 is TGTGCCAGCAGTGTCAGGGGGAACATTCAGTACTTC. V gene TRBV2 combines with J gene TRBJ2-4; 7 positions agree with TRBD1. The V gene's germline CDR1 is SNHLY and CDR2 FYNNEI. The V segment lost 4 bases and the J segment 7 bases; nucleotides outside the gene matches: 1. The CDR3 is 12 residues long.

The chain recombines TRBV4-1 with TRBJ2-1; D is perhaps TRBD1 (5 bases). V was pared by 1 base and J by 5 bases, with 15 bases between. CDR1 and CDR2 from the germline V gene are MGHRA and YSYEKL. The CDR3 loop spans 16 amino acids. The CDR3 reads CASSQVRAGADNEQFF. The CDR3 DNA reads TGCGCCAGCAGCCAAGTCAGGGCTGGGGCCGACAATGAGCAGTTCTTC.

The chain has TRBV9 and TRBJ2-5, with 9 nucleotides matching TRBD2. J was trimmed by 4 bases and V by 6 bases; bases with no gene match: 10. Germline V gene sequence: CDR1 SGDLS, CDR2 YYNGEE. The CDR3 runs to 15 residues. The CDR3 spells CASTLWAGGGETQYF. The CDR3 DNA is TGTGCCAGCACCCTTTGGGCGGGGGGGGGAGAGACCCAGTACTTC.

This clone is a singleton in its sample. CDR3 in amino acids: CATQERGTDTQYF. In DNA form, the CDR3 reads TGTGCCACCCAAGAACGGGGCACAGATACGCAGTATTTT. The rearrangement uses TRBV2 and TRBJ2-3; no clear D. Trimming shortened V by 10 bases and J by 1 base, and 12 bases separated the two germline ends. This CDR3 contains 13 residues. Per the germline V gene, CDR1 is SNHLY and CDR2 is FYNNEI.